Shown below are 21 T cell receptor beta chains from a single sample sequenced in a study of shared clonotypes between healthy human individuals. The repertoire was sequenced with immunoSEQ multiplex PCR; TCRdb's copy has only in-frame clones and lacks some. The sample holds some 2,100,000 clones, under 97% seen once. The sequencing sample was made of naive CD4+ T cells sorted from blood. Subset here: CD45RA+ positively selected. Source of these receptors: a man between 18 and 35 years old in good health.

This clone has a single count. This sequence joins TRBV7-9 and TRBJ2-1, with D perhaps matching TRBD2 (5 bases). Deletions cut 7 bases from V and 8 bases from J, with 18 bases between. Germline V gene sequence: CDR1 SEHNR, CDR2 FQNEAQ (reference sequence). This CDR3 contains 14 residues. CDR3 in DNA: TGTGCCAGCACCCCTGTGAGGGCCCAAGATGAGCAGTTCTTC. Translated, it gives CASTPVRAQDEQFF.

The chain has TRBV12-5 and TRBJ1-5; TRBD1 matches at 8 bases. V trimming: 9 bases; J trimming: 1 base; junction bases outside the gene matches: 5. Per germline, CDR1 LGHNT and CDR2 FRNRAP. The CDR3 runs 14 residues. Written as DNA, the CDR3 is TGTGCTAGCAGGACAGGGTTGAGCAATCAGCCCCAGCATTTT. Encoded protein: CASRTGLSNQPQHF.

The chain has TRBV29-1 and TRBJ2-1; weak D call: TRBD1 (5 bases). Trimming removed 6 bases from V and 3 bases from J, with 21 bases in between. This CDR3 is built from 16 residues. Germline CDR1 is SQVTM and CDR2 is ANQGSEA. CDR3 bases: TGCAGCGTGGCTAATGGACACGTAAATTTCTACAATGAGCAGTTCTTC. Amino acid sequence: CSVANGHVNFYNEQFF.

For this clone: The same CDR3 can be traced to other DNA sequences in this sample. The rearrangement joins TRBV5-1 to TRBJ2-1; D may be TRBD1 (6 bases). Germline-derived CDR1 and CDR2 are SGHRS and YFSETQ. V was clipped by 0 bases and J by 7 bases, with 11 bases between them. This CDR3 is 14 amino acids long. CDR3 sequence reads: CASSLGSQGNEQFF. The CDR3 DNA reads as TGCGCCAGCAGCTTGGGGTCACAGGGAAATGAGCAGTTCTTC.

In the case of this clone: The sample contains more than one DNA sequence encoding this CDR3. V is TRBV10-2 and J is TRBJ1-1; D possibly corresponds to TRBD1 (6 bases). CDR1 WSHSY and CDR2 SAAADI come from the germline V gene. The CDR3 runs to 13 residues. Deletions cut 2 bases from V and 5 bases from J, with 9 bases between. CDR3 protein: CASSEQGRTEAFF. DNA of the CDR3: TGCGCCAGCAGTGAGCAGGGGAGGACTGAAGCTTTCTTT.

The J gene is TRBJ1-4, the V gene TRBV28, with a tentative D call TRBD1 (6 bases). The CDR3 extends over 14 amino acids. With 11 bases removed from V and 7 bases from J, the gap between germline ends came to 20 bases. Germline CDR1 MDHEN, CDR2 SYDVKM. This CDR3 is CAGGGPQVGEKLFF. DNA of the CDR3: TGTGCCGGTGGGGGGCCCCAAGTAGGTGAAAAACTGTTTTTT. Complete variable domain (other parts from reference TRBV28 and TRBJ1-4): DVKVTQSSRYLVKRTGEKVFLECVQDMDHENMFWYRQDPGLGLRLIYFSYDVKMKEKGDIPEGYSVSREKKERFSLILESASTNQTSMYLCAGGGPQVGEKLFFGSGTQLSVL.

This clone was found a few times. The chain couples TRBV6-5 to TRBJ1-1; TRBD1 aligns across 7 bases. V lost 4 bases and J lost 8; bases outside the gene matches: 1. Germline values: CDR1 MNHEY, CDR2 SVGAGI. The CDR3 extends over 11 amino acids. The CDR3 DNA is TGTGCCAGCAGTTCAGGGGGAGAAGCTTTCTTT. Translation: CASSSGGEAFF.

The rearrangement joins TRBV7-2 to TRBJ1-3; no clear D gene. The CDR3 has 14 residues. The V end was cut by 4 bases, the J end by 0 bases, with 7 bases between. The germline V gene has CDR1 SGHTA and CDR2 FQGNSA. The CDR3 nucleotides read TGTGCCAGCAGCTACGGGAACTCTGGAAACACCATATATTTT. Its translation is CASSYGNSGNTIYF.

The J gene is TRBJ2-3, the V gene TRBV7-2; TRBD1 aligns across 8 bases. V shed 2 bases, J shed 6 bases, and the junction held 4 bases outside the gene matches. The CDR3 covers 14 residues. Germline CDR1 is SGHTA and CDR2 is FQGNSA. CDR3 coding DNA: TGTGCCAGCAGCTTATTCCAGGGGGCGGATACGCAGTATTTT. It yields the protein CASSLFQGADTQYF.

The chain carries TRBV5-1 and TRBJ2-1, with D perhaps matching TRBD2 (5 bases). Germline CDR1 SGHRS, CDR2 YFSETQ. The CDR3 length is 15 residues. Trimming stripped 0 bases from V and 7 bases from J, with 14 bases between. CDR3 nucleotide sequence: TGCGCCAGCAGCTTGGGCCAGAGGGAGTCGAATGAGCAGTTCTTC. This translates into CASSLGQRESNEQFF. The full variable domain, rest sourced from reference TRBV5-1 and TRBJ2-1, is KAGVTQTPRYLIKTRGQQVTLSCSPISGHRSVSWYQQTPGQGLQFLFEYFSETQRNKGNFPGRFSGRQFSNSRSEMNVSTLELGDSALYLCASSLGQRESNEQFFGPGTRLTVL.

V usage is TRBV6-5 and J usage is TRBJ1-2; 7 nucleotides agree with TRBD1. Germline-derived CDR1 and CDR2 are MNHEY and SVGAGI. There are 11 residues in the CDR3. V trimming: 9 bases; J trimming: 9 bases; junction bases outside the gene matches: 7. CDR3 in amino acids: CARDRHISYTF. In nucleotides, the CDR3 is TGTGCCAGGGACAGGCATATAAGCTACACCTTC.

The chain joins TRBV7-2 to TRBJ1-2; D is unclear. The CDR3 is 16 residues long. Germline loops: CDR1 SGHTA, CDR2 FQGNSA. V was shortened by 1 base and J by 0 bases, with 12 bases between the two germline ends. This chain's CDR3 is CASSLEGRKSNYGYTF. In nucleotides, the CDR3 is TGTGCCAGCAGCTTAGAGGGCAGGAAATCTAACTATGGCTACACCTTC.

The CDR3 protein is CASSSTRDRVTEAFF. CDR3 DNA: TGTGCCAGCAGTTCCACCCGGGACAGGGTCACTGAAGCTTTCTTT. The V call is TRBV27, the J call TRBJ1-1, with TRBD1 matching over 9 bases. With V trimmed by 4 bases and J by 4 bases, 7 bases remained unmatched. Germline V CDR1 and CDR2: MNHEY, SMNVEV (reference sequence). The CDR3 is 15 amino acids.

V is TRBV27 and J is TRBJ2-2, with D possibly TRBD1 on 5 matching bases. V was trimmed by 5 bases and J by 1 base, leaving 14 bases between them. The germline V gene encodes CDR1 MNHEY and CDR2 SMNVEV (reference sequence). The CDR3 loop spans 16 amino acids. In DNA, the CDR3 is TGTGCCAGCAGTCAAAGATGGGGCGGGAACACCGGGGAGCTGTTTTTT. As protein: CASSQRWGGNTGELFF.

The rearrangement uses TRBV9 and TRBJ2-1; 8 nucleotides match TRBD2. Losses at the gene ends were 4 bases for V and 9 bases for J; bases not matched to a gene: 12. Germline V gene data show CDR1 as SGDLS and CDR2 as YYNGEE. The CDR3 is 15 amino acids. The CDR3: CASSISPGGQGEQFF. The CDR3 nucleotides are TGTGCCAGCAGCATAAGTCCGGGAGGGCAAGGTGAGCAGTTCTTC. The whole variable domain, filled in from reference TRBV9 and TRBJ2-1, reads DSGVTQTPKHLITATGQRVTLRCSPRSGDLSVYWYQQSLDQGLQFLIQYYNGEERAKGNILERFSAQQFPDLHSELNLSSLELGDSALYFCASSISPGGQGEQFFGPGTRLTVL.

The J gene is TRBJ1-1, the V gene TRBV6-5, with D perhaps matching TRBD1 (6 bases). The germline V gene encodes CDR1 MNHEY and CDR2 SVGAGI. The CDR3 length is 13 residues. V lost 10 bases and J lost 3, with 15 bases in between. This CDR3 is CATMGHGYTEAFF. CDR3 DNA: TGTGCCACGATGGGACATGGATACACTGAAGCTTTCTTT.

In regard to this clone: The same CDR3 can be traced to other DNA sequences in this sample. The chain combines TRBV29-1 with TRBJ2-3; D possibly corresponds to TRBD2 (5 bases). Per the germline V gene, CDR1 is SQVTM and CDR2 is ANQGSEA. This CDR3 contains 13 residues. Trimming took 1 base from V and 2 from J, leaving 7 bases between them. CDR3 in DNA: TGCAGCGTTGAAGGGAGGTACACAGATACGCAGTATTTT. It encodes CSVEGRYTDTQYF.

The V call is TRBV5-1, the J call TRBJ1-1, with D possibly matching TRBD1 (6 bases). The V end was cut by 4 bases, the J end by 6 bases, with 22 bases between. The CDR3 is 16 residues long. Germline loops: CDR1 SGHRS, CDR2 YFSETQ. The CDR3 DNA reads as TGCGCCAGCAGCAGAATATCCGGGACACCCGGCTCTGAAGCTTTCTTT. It codes for CASSRISGTPGSEAFF.

The chain combines TRBV7-2 with TRBJ2-5, with D tentatively TRBD1 or TRBD2 (5 bases each). Germline V gives CDR1 SGHTA, CDR2 FQGNSA. This CDR3 comprises 15 residues. The V end was cut by 5 bases, the J end by 0 bases, with 13 bases between. CDR3 coding DNA: TGTGCCAGCAGCCCTAGACCGGGACACCAAGAGACCCAGTACTTC. Protein sequence: CASSPRPGHQETQYF.

The CDR3, as DNA: TGTGCCAGCTGCCTGGACAGGAACACTGAAGCTTTCTTT. As protein: CASCLDRNTEAFF. The chain joins TRBV11-2 to TRBJ1-1, with TRBD1 as a possible D gene (6 bases). The CDR3 is 13 residues long. Germline CDR1 and CDR2: SGHAT and FQNNGV. Trimming stripped 8 bases from V and 1 base from J, with 11 bases between.

In the case of this clone: The sample carries other DNA sequences with the same CDR3. The chain links TRBV5-4 to TRBJ1-1; D perhaps matches TRBD1 (5 bases). The CDR3 runs to 13 residues. Trimming took off 1 base at V and 1 base at J, with 5 bases between the two ends. CDR1 is SGHNT and CDR2 is YYREEE in the germline V gene (reference sequence). CDR3 residues: CASSLTGNTEAFF. The CDR3 DNA reads TGTGCCAGCAGCTTGACAGGGAACACTGAAGCTTTCTTT.